Each of the 5 T cell receptor beta chains below was sequenced from the same sample in a study of T cell responses to AZD1222 COVID-19 vaccine. Libraries were prepared by immunoSEQ multiplex PCR; TCRdb keeps only in-frame clonotypes and omits some of them. The data hold 150,000 to 200,000 clones, with approximately 90% observed a single time. Sequenced material: peripheral blood, taken on day 0 of AZD1222 vaccination. Receptor source: an adult in good health.

The rearrangement joins TRBV7-9 to TRBJ2-3, with unresolved D. Germline V CDR1 and CDR2: SEHNR, FQNEAQ (reference sequence). This CDR3 contains 14 residues. V gave up 2 bases and J gave up 2 bases, with 8 bases separating them. This chain's CDR3 is CASSLSSYTDTQYF. CDR3 DNA: TGTGCCAGCAGCTTATCATCTTACACAGATACGCAGTATTTT.

A few counts support this clone. This chain uses TRBV3-1 (or the pseudogene TRBV3-2) with TRBJ2-7; TRBD1 matches 8 bases. The germline gives CDR1 LGHDT, CDR2 YNNKEL (reference sequence). This CDR3 spans 17 amino acids. V dropped 4 bases and J dropped 2; count of bases not matched to a gene: 13. The CDR3 loop reads CASSLGINRGYPYEQYF. As DNA, the CDR3 is TGTGCCAGCAGCCTAGGTATTAACAGGGGGTACCCCTACGAGCAGTACTTC.

The chain couples TRBV5-6 to TRBJ2-5, with D possibly matching TRBD2 (5 bases). CDR3 length equals 14 residues. Trimming took 3 bases from V and 5 from J, leaving 14 bases between them. Germline-derived CDR1 and CDR2 are SGHDT and YYEEEE. The CDR3 DNA follows: TGTGCCAGCAGCTCACTAGACGGCCGCGAGACCCAGTACTTC. Its translation is CASSSLDGRETQYF.

The V and J genes are TRBV27 and TRBJ2-7, with 8 bases lining up with TRBD1. Losses at the gene ends were 2 bases for V and 6 bases for J; bases not matched to a gene: 6. This CDR3 has 14 residues. From germline, CDR1 is MNHEY and CDR2 SMNVEV (reference sequence). In DNA, the CDR3 is TGTGCCAGCAGTTTAATCCAGGGGGCGGGCGAGCAGTACTTC. It encodes CASSLIQGAGEQYF.

This sequence joins TRBV30 and TRBJ1-4; D call uncertain. The CDR3 is 14 amino acids. The germline CDR1 and CDR2 sequences are GTSNPN and SVGIG (reference sequence). V lost 4 bases to trimming and J lost 0 bases, with 9 bases between them. The CDR3 loop is CAWNEPATNEKLFF. DNA of the CDR3: TGTGCCTGGAATGAGCCAGCAACTAATGAAAAACTGTTTTTT.